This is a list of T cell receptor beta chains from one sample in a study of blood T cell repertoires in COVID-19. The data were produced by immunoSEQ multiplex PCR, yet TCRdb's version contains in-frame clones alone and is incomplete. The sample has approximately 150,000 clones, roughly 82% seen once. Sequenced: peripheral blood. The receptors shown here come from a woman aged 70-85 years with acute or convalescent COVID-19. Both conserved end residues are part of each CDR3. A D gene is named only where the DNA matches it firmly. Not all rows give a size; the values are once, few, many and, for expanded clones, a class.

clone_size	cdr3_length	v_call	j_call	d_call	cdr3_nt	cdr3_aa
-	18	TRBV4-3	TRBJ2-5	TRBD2	TGCGCCAGCAGCCAAGGGCTTACTAGCGGGGGGGCCGGGGAGACCCAGTACTTC	CASSQGLTSGGAGETQYF
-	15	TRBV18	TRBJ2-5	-	TGTGCCAGCTCACCTTCAGCAGGGGTGGCAGAGACCCAGTACTTC	CASSPSAGVAETQYF
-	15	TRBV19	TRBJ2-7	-	TGTGCCAGTAGTATAGATCAGGGAAGCTCCTACGAGCAGTACTTC	CASSIDQGSSYEQYF
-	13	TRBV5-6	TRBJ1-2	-	TGTGCCAGCAGCTTGGCCGGGGGGTCTGGCTACACCTTC	CASSLAGGSGYTF
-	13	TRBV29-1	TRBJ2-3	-	TGCAGCGGCCGGGCGGGGAGCACAGATACGCAGTATTTT	CSGRAGSTDTQYF
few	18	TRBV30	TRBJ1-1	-	TGTGCCTGGAGTGTACGGGGGGCCTATTTCGGGATGAACACTGAAGCTTTCTTT	CAWSVRGAYFGMNTEAFF
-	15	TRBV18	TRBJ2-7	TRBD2	TGTGCCAGCTCAGCGGGACTAGCGGGGCATTACGAGCAGTACTTC	CASSAGLAGHYEQYF
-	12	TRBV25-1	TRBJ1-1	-	TGTGCCAGCCACAGGGTTTCGACTGAAGCTTTCTTT	CASHRVSTEAFF
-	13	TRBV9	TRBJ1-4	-	TGTGCCAGCAGCGTACAAGCCGGGGAAAAACTGTTTTTT	CASSVQAGEKLFF
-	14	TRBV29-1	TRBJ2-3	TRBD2	TGCAGCGTTGGACCTAGCGGGTTCACAGATACGCAGTATTTT	CSVGPSGFTDTQYF
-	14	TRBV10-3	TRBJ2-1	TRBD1	TGTGCCATCTCCTGGGACAGGGGATTCGATGAGCAGTTCTTC	CAISWDRGFDEQFF
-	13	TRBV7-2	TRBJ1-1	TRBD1	TGTGCCAGCAGCCGGACAGGGAACACTGAAGCTTTCTTT	CASSRTGNTEAFF
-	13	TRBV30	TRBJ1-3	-	TGTGCCAGTGGGACTGCTAATGGAAACACCATATATTTT	CASGTANGNTIYF
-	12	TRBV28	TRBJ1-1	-	TGTGCCAGCAGTTTGGGCGACACTGAAGCTTTCTTT	CASSLGDTEAFF
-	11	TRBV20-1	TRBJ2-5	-	TGCAGTGGGCAGGGGCCGGAGACCCAGTACTTC	CSGQGPETQYF
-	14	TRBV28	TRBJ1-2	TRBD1	TGTGCCAGCATCTCGCCCTCGGGAGGGGGCGGCTACACCTTC	CASISPSGGGGYTF
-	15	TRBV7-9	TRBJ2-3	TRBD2	TGTGCCAGCAGCTATAGGGCGGGAGCACGAGATACGCAGTATTTT	CASSYRAGARDTQYF
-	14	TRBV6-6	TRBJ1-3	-	TGTGCCAGCAGTTATGAGGGGAGGGGAAACACCATATATTTT	CASSYEGRGNTIYF
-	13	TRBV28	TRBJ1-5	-	TGTGCCAGCCGCCGCGATAGCAATCAGCCCCAGCATTTT	CASRRDSNQPQHF
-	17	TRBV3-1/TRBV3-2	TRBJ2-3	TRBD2	TGTGCCAGCAGCCAACTCCCGGGACTAGCGGTCACAGATACGCAGTATTTT	CASSQLPGLAVTDTQYF
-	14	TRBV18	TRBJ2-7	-	TGTGCCAGCTCACCGAACATAAACTCCTACGAGCAGTACTTC	CASSPNINSYEQYF
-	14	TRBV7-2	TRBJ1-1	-	TGTGCCAGCAGCTCTTTAGGGGGTGACACTGAAGCTTTCTTT	CASSSLGGDTEAFF
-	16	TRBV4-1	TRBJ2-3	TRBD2	TGCGCCAGCAGCCCCTTTACTAGCGGTTCGTCCGATACGCAGTATTTT	CASSPFTSGSSDTQYF
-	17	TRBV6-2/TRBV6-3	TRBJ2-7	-	TGTGCCAGCAGTTACCCCCCCTCAGGGGCGGCCTCCTACGAGCAGTACTTC	CASSYPPSGAASYEQYF
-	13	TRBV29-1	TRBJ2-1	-	TGCAGCGTTGGAGAGGGCCACGGCAATGAGCAGTTCTTC	CSVGEGHGNEQFF
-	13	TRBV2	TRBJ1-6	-	TGTGCCAGCGGTGGACAATATAATTCACCCCTCCACTTT	CASGGQYNSPLHF
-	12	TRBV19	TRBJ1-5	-	TGTGCCAGTAGTATATTCGATCAGCCCCAGCATTTT	CASSIFDQPQHF
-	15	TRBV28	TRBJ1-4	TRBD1	TGTGCCAGTAGGAATCTACAGGGGGCGCATGAAAAACTGTTTTTT	CASRNLQGAHEKLFF
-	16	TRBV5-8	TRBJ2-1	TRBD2	TGTGCCAGCAGCCTGGGGGAGGGCAATTCCTACAATGAGCAGTTCTTC	CASSLGEGNSYNEQFF
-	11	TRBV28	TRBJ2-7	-	TGTGCCACCCTAGCCTCCTACGAGCAGTACTTC	CATLASYEQYF
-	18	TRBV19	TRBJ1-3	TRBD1	TGTGCCAGTAGTAGAGGAACCGGGACAGGGATAAGGGGAAACACCATATATTTT	CASSRGTGTGIRGNTIYF
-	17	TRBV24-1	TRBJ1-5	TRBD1	TGTGCCACCAGTGATTCAGTGACAGGGGGGTTGGAGCAGCCCCAGCATTTT	CATSDSVTGGLEQPQHF
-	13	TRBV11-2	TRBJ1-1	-	TGTGCCAGCAGCTTAGACAGGAACACTGAAGCTTTCTTT	CASSLDRNTEAFF
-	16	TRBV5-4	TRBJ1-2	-	TGTGCCAGCAGCCCAACGTTGGCAGGTCAGAACTATGGCTACACCTTC	CASSPTLAGQNYGYTF
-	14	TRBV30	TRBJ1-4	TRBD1	TGTGCCTGGAGTAGTTACAGGGGCAATGAAAAACTGTTTTTT	CAWSSYRGNEKLFF
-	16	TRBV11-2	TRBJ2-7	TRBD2	TGTGCCAGCAGCTCCCTCCTAGCGGGAGCGTGGAACGAGCAGTACTTC	CASSSLLAGAWNEQYF
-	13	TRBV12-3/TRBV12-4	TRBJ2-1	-	TGTGCCAGCAGTCAGGGCTCCTACAATGAGCAGTTCTTC	CASSQGSYNEQFF
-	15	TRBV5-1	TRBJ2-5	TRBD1	TGCGCCAGCAGCTTGTACGGGACAGTACAAGAGACCCAGTACTTC	CASSLYGTVQETQYF
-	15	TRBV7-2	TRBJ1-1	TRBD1	TGTGCCAGCAGCTTGTCAGGGGGCGGGAATACTGAAGCTTTCTTT	CASSLSGGGNTEAFF
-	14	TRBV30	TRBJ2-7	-	TGTGCCTGGAGTGTGATAGGGGCGGGATACGAGCAGTACTTC	CAWSVIGAGYEQYF
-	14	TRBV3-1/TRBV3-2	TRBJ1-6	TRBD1	TGTGCCAGCAGCGGACAGGGGGCGAATTCACCCCTCCACTTT	CASSGQGANSPLHF